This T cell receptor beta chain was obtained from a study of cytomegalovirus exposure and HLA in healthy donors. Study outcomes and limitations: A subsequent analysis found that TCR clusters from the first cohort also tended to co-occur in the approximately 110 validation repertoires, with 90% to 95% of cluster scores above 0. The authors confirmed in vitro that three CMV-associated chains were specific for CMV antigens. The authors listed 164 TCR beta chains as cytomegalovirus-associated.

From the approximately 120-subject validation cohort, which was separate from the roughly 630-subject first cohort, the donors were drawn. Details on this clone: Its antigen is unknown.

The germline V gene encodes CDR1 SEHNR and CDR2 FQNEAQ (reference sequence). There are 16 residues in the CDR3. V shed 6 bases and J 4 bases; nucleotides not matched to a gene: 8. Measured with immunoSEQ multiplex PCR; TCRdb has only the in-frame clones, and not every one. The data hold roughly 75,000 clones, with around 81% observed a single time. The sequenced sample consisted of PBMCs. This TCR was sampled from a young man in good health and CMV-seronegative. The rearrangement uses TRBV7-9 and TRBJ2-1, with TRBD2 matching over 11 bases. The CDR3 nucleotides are TGTGCCAGCAGGGACGGGACTAGCGGAGAATACAATGAGCAGTTCTTC. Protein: CASRDGTSGEYNEQFF.